Listed below are T cell receptor beta chains from one sample, sequenced in a study of control samples from healthy donors and cancer patients. Profiling relied on immunoSEQ multiplex PCR, and the TCRdb table lists in-frame clones only, not all of them. The sample records 100,000 to 150,000 clones, more than 75% being singletons. Source material: blood. These receptors came from a man aged 30-40 years in good health. Both conserved end residues are part of each CDR3. D genes are given only for firm matches. A row's size may be missing; if present it is once, few, many or a size class.

V: TRBV3-1/TRBV3-2; J: TRBJ1-2; D: .; size: once; DNA: TGTGCCAGCAGCCAAGAAGGGCTCGAGCGTGGTGGCTACACCTTC; CDR3: CASSQEGLERGGYTF
V: TRBV18; J: TRBJ1-5; D: .; size: once; DNA: TGTGCCAGCTCGGGGCAGGCCCTCCAGAAGCCCCAGCATTTT; CDR3: CASSGQALQKPQHF
V: TRBV6-5; J: TRBJ2-1; D: TRBD1; size: .; DNA: TGTGCCAGCCGACAGGGTGGCTACAATGAGCAGTTCTTC; CDR3: CASRQGGYNEQFF
V: TRBV7-2; J: TRBJ2-7; D: .; size: .; DNA: TGTGCCAGCAGCTTCCCAGGGTTCAACGAGCAGTACTTC; CDR3: CASSFPGFNEQYF
V: TRBV25-1; J: TRBJ1-4; D: .; size: .; DNA: TGTGCCAGCAGTCCCCCCGGGACTCTTAATGAAAAACTGTTTTTT; CDR3: CASSPPGTLNEKLFF
V: TRBV28; J: TRBJ2-3; D: .; size: .; DNA: TGTGCCAGCAGTACTATCCAGACAGATACGCAGTATTTT; CDR3: CASSTIQTDTQYF
V: TRBV7-9; J: TRBJ1-2; D: .; size: .; DNA: TGTGCCAGCAGCCGACAGGTGAACTATGGCTACACCTTC; CDR3: CASSRQVNYGYTF
V: TRBV10-1; J: TRBJ1-2; D: TRBD1; size: .; DNA: TGCGCCAGCACAGAGACAGGGAGTGACTATGGCTACACCTTC; CDR3: CASTETGSDYGYTF
V: TRBV4-1; J: TRBJ1-6; D: TRBD1; size: .; DNA: TGCGCCAGCAGCCAAGATTCGGTTGGGACAGGGTCGAGAAATTCACCCCTCCACTTT; CDR3: CASSQDSVGTGSRNSPLHF
V: TRBV2; J: TRBJ1-2; D: .; size: .; DNA: TGTGCCAGCAGTGATGCGGGCCGATCTTCCGGCTACACCTTC; CDR3: CASSDAGRSSGYTF
V: TRBV5-1; J: TRBJ2-2; D: TRBD1; size: .; DNA: TGCGCCAGCAGCACGGGACAGGAGTTTAACACCGGGGAGCTGTTTTTT; CDR3: CASSTGQEFNTGELFF
V: TRBV5-5; J: TRBJ1-2; D: .; size: .; DNA: TGTGCCAGCAGCTTGGAGCTGATCAGGGGAAATGGCTACACCTTC; CDR3: CASSLELIRGNGYTF
V: TRBV7-2; J: TRBJ1-2; D: TRBD1; size: .; DNA: TGTGCCAGCTCCGGGACAGGGGGCAATGGCTACACCTTC; CDR3: CASSGTGGNGYTF
V: TRBV10-3; J: TRBJ2-1; D: TRBD2; size: .; DNA: TGTGCCATCGGGTCCCTAGCGGGGGGGCGCAATGAGCAGTTCTTC; CDR3: CAIGSLAGGRNEQFF